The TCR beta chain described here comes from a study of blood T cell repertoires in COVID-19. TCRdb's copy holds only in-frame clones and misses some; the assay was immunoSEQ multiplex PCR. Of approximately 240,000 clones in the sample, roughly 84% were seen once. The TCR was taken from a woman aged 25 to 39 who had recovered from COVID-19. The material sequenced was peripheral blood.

CDR3 DNA sequence: TGTGCCAGTAGTATGAGGGTTTCCTACAATGAGCAGTTCTTC. It translates to CASSMRVSYNEQFF. V is TRBV19 and J is TRBJ2-1; D perhaps matches TRBD2 (5 bases). Looked up from germline, CDR1 is LNHDA and CDR2 is SQIVND (reference sequence). This CDR3 spans 14 amino acids. With 3 bases removed from V and 1 base from J, the gap between germline ends came to 7 bases.